These T cell receptor beta chains were read from a single sample in a study of graft-versus-host responses after intestinal transplantation. These receptors are not linked to any known antigen. Libraries were prepared by immunoSEQ multiplex PCR; TCRdb keeps only in-frame clonotypes and omits some of them. Found here are roughly 70,000 clones, 84% of them singletons; the top ten hold 0.39%. This specimen was unstimulated CD4+ T cells sorted from spleen or lymph node cells, taken before transplant. The receptors shown here come from a human donor who was the organ donor for an intestinal transplant. The CDR3 runs from the conserved cysteine through the conserved F or W. A D gene is named only where the DNA matches it firmly. Some rows have no size entry. The others give once, few or many, or a class for an expanded clone.

D	V	J	size	DNA	CDR3
NA	TRBV6-5	TRBJ2-5	NA	TGTGCCAGCAGTTACCTAGAGACCCAGTACTTC	CASSYLETQYF
NA	TRBV7-8	TRBJ1-6	once	TGTGCCAGCAGTTTACCTGGAGACCATTCACCCCTCCACTTT	CASSLPGDHSPLHF
NA	TRBV2	TRBJ1-6	NA	TGTGCCAGCCACCGGGACATGGAGAAATGGATTGTTGGCCTGGTCCCCTCACCCCTCCACTTT	CASHRDMEKWIVGLVPSPLHF
NA	TRBV10-1	TRBJ2-1	NA	TGCGCCAGCAGTGTAAACAATGAGCAGTTCTTC	CASSVNNEQFF
NA	TRBV25-1	TRBJ2-2	NA	TGTGCCATCCTTACTCCGGGAACCGGGGAGCTGTTTTTT	CAILTPGTGELFF
TRBD1	TRBV5-6	TRBJ2-1	NA	TGTGCCAGCAGCTTGGGGACAGGGCGCAATGAGCAGTTCTTC	CASSLGTGRNEQFF
TRBD2	TRBV4-2	TRBJ2-1	few	TGTGCCAGCAGCCAAGAGTCTAGCGGGGGCTACAATGAGCAGTTCTTC	CASSQESSGGYNEQFF
NA	TRBV19	TRBJ1-3	NA	TGTGCCAGTAGTTGGACAGTGGGAGAGAACACCATATATTTT	CASSWTVGENTIYF
NA	TRBV11-1	TRBJ2-3	NA	TGTGCCAGCAGCTTAATGCCACTAGCTTCAGATACGCAGTATTTT	CASSLMPLASDTQYF
NA	TRBV19	TRBJ1-5	NA	TGTGCCAGTAGTACAGGGCTCAATCAGCCCCAGCATTTT	CASSTGLNQPQHF
TRBD2	TRBV27	TRBJ2-1	NA	TGTGCCAGCAGTTTACTGGGACTAGCGGGGGGTACCTACAATGAGCAGTTCTTC	CASSLLGLAGGTYNEQFF
NA	TRBV2	TRBJ1-4	NA	TGTGCCAGCAGTGGCAGGGGCGCGGGTGAAAAACTGTTTTTT	CASSGRGAGEKLFF
NA	TRBV19	TRBJ1-2	once	TGTGCCAGTAGTATAGGGCATGGCTACACCTTC	CASSIGHGYTF
NA	TRBV18	TRBJ1-2	few	TGTGCCAGCTCACCACCGGTGACACACTATGGCTACACCTTC	CASSPPVTHYGYTF
NA	TRBV28	TRBJ1-1	NA	TGTGCCAGCAGTCCACCGCTACAGGGCGGTTGGGCTGAAGCTTTCTTT	CASSPPLQGGWAEAFF
NA	TRBV19	TRBJ2-2	NA	TGTGCCAGTACCCAAGGCGCGGGGCTGGACGGGGAGCTGTTTTTT	CASTQGAGLDGELFF
NA	TRBV5-6	TRBJ1-1	NA	TGTGCCAGCAGCTTGTCATCGGGACAACGCCACACTGAAGCTTTCTTT	CASSLSSGQRHTEAFF
NA	TRBV5-1	TRBJ1-1	NA	TGCGCCAGCAGCTTCGGGCACGCGGAGGGGAACACTGAAGCTTTCTTT	CASSFGHAEGNTEAFF
NA	TRBV5-1	TRBJ2-5	NA	TGCGCCAGCAGCGAGTACCAAGAGACCCAGTACTTC	CASSEYQETQYF
NA	TRBV7-2	TRBJ1-1	few	TGTGCCAGCAGCTTAGCATCGGGGAACACTGAAGCTTTCTTT	CASSLASGNTEAFF
TRBD2	TRBV11-3	TRBJ2-1	NA	TGTGCCAGCAGCCGTTTTAGCGGGGGGGGTAACAATGAGCAGTTCTTC	CASSRFSGGGNNEQFF
TRBD1	TRBV11-1	TRBJ1-1	NA	TGTGCCAGCAGCTCGACAGGGGGAGGCACTGAAGCTTTCTTT	CASSSTGGGTEAFF
TRBD1	TRBV6-5	TRBJ1-2	NA	TGTGCCAGCATGAGAGGACAGGGTTATGGCTACACCTTC	CASMRGQGYGYTF
NA	TRBV28	TRBJ1-2	few	TGTGCCAGCAGTTCCGGGACAAACTATGGCTACACCTTC	CASSSGTNYGYTF
TRBD2	TRBV7-6	TRBJ2-5	NA	TGTGCCAGCAGCCCGCGGGGCTTAGCGGGGGAGACCCAGTACTTC	CASSPRGLAGETQYF
TRBD1	TRBV19	TRBJ1-6	NA	TGTGCCAGTAGGGTGGGGGACAGGGTCAGGTCACCCCTCCACTTT	CASRVGDRVRSPLHF
NA	TRBV28	TRBJ1-2	NA	TGTGCCAGCAGTCCCCTGGGGGGGAACTATGGCTACACCTTC	CASSPLGGNYGYTF
NA	TRBV5-4	TRBJ1-3	few	TGTGCCAGCAGCTTAATGCAGAGAAACACCATATATTTT	CASSLMQRNTIYF
TRBD1	TRBV6-6	TRBJ1-2	NA	TGTGCCAGCTCCCCTCGAACCATCGGGACAGGGGGTGGCTACACCTTC	CASSPRTIGTGGGYTF
NA	TRBV5-6	TRBJ1-6	NA	TGTGCCAGCAGCTTGGACAGCTATAATTCACCCCTCCACTTT	CASSLDSYNSPLHF
NA	TRBV7-8	TRBJ1-1	NA	TGTGCCAGCAGCCCAGCCCAGGGAATTAACACTGAAGCTTTCTTT	CASSPAQGINTEAFF
NA	TRBV6-1	TRBJ1-6	NA	TGTGCCAGCAGCCCGACCGGGGGGGCGCGGTCACCCCTCCACTTT	CASSPTGGARSPLHF
NA	TRBV5-4	TRBJ1-4	few	TGTGCCAGCAGCTTTGCGGGGTCGGCTAATGAAAAACTGTTTTTT	CASSFAGSANEKLFF
NA	TRBV28	TRBJ1-1	NA	TGTGCCAGCAGGGGGTCCACAGGGTTATACACTGAAGCTTTCTTT	CASRGSTGLYTEAFF
NA	TRBV7-7	TRBJ2-5	NA	TGTGCTAGCAGCGCGAACCAAGAGACCCAGTACTTC	CASSANQETQYF
TRBD2	TRBV13	TRBJ2-5	NA	TGTGCCAGCAGCTTAGGCCTAGCGGGGGGGCAAGAGACCCAGTACTTC	CASSLGLAGGQETQYF
TRBD1	TRBV15	TRBJ2-5	NA	TGTGCCACCAGCAGAGTGACAGGGAAAGAGACCCAGTACTTC	CATSRVTGKETQYF
NA	TRBV19	TRBJ1-5	NA	TGTGCCAGTAGCGACAGTAGCAATCAGCCCCAGCATTTT	CASSDSSNQPQHF
TRBD1	TRBV28	TRBJ2-2	NA	TGTGCCAGCAGTTTTATTAGAGGACAGGGGAACGGGGAGCTGTTTTTT	CASSFIRGQGNGELFF
NA	TRBV30	TRBJ1-6	NA	TGTGCCTGGAGTCCAAATTTCCCCCTCCACTTT	CAWSPNFPLHF
NA	TRBV19	TRBJ1-6	few	TGTGCCAGCCAGGGGAGCTCCTATAATTCACCCCTCCACTTT	CASQGSSYNSPLHF
NA	TRBV7-2	TRBJ1-5	NA	TGTGCCAGCAGCTTAGAGGGAGGTTATCAGCCCCAGCATTTT	CASSLEGGYQPQHF
TRBD2	TRBV7-9	TRBJ2-5	NA	TGTGCCAGCAGCACAGGGATTAGCGGGGTCCAAGAGACCCAGTACTTC	CASSTGISGVQETQYF
TRBD2	TRBV28	TRBJ2-3	NA	TGTGCCAGCAGTGAGGCACTAGCGGTTCCAGATACGCAGTATTTT	CASSEALAVPDTQYF
TRBD2	TRBV7-2	TRBJ2-3	NA	TGTGCCAGCAGCCTAGCGGGGGGGGAGGATACGCAGTATTTT	CASSLAGGEDTQYF
NA	TRBV5-1	TRBJ1-6	few	TGCGCCAGCAGCCCGGGGTTGGGAATCATCACCCTCCACTTT	CASSPGLGIITLHF
NA	TRBV28	TRBJ1-2	NA	TGTGCCAGCACCCCTTCTTTCGGTCGGGGCTATGGCTACACCTTC	CASTPSFGRGYGYTF
NA	TRBV15	TRBJ2-6	NA	TGTGCCACCAGCAGAACTAGCTCTGGGGCCAACGTCCTGACTTTC	CATSRTSSGANVLTF
NA	TRBV7-7	TRBJ1-3	few	TGTGCTAGCAGCTCAGGGTCTGGAAACACCATATATTTT	CASSSGSGNTIYF
TRBD2	TRBV6-1	TRBJ2-5	once	TGTGCCAGCAGTGAAATAGGGCGACTAGCGGGGTACCAAGAGACCCAGTACTTC	CASSEIGRLAGYQETQYF
NA	TRBV6-5	TRBJ1-2	NA	TGTGCCAGCAGTTCCACTAGGGCCAACTATGGCTACACCTTC	CASSSTRANYGYTF
NA	TRBV19	TRBJ1-6	NA	TGTGCCAGTAATACAGGGATGCTACAGTCCTATAATTCACCCCTCCACTTT	CASNTGMLQSYNSPLHF
TRBD1	TRBV6-6	TRBJ1-5	NA	TGTGCCAGCAGTTACTCGACAGGGAATAGCAATCAGCCCCAGCATTTT	CASSYSTGNSNQPQHF
TRBD2	TRBV27	TRBJ2-5	NA	TGTGCCAGCAGTTTATCCGGGCGGGGGGGCGGGACCCAGTACTTC	CASSLSGRGGGTQYF
NA	TRBV18	TRBJ1-6	few	TGTGCCAGCTCACCATTATCCGGTACCGGTAATTCACCCCTCCACTTT	CASSPLSGTGNSPLHF
NA	TRBV19	TRBJ2-1	NA	TGTGCCAGTAGTATTTCGCGACTAGTAAGAGCCAATGAGCAGTTCTTC	CASSISRLVRANEQFF
NA	TRBV7-6	TRBJ1-3	NA	TGTGCCAGCAGCTTAGGGGCTTCGGGGGCTGGAAACACCATATATTTT	CASSLGASGAGNTIYF
TRBD2	TRBV18	TRBJ2-1	few	TGTGCCAGCTCACCAGGGACTAGCGGGGGGTCCTACAATGAGCAGTTCTTC	CASSPGTSGGSYNEQFF